This TCR beta chain is drawn from a study of graft-versus-host responses after intestinal transplantation. CDR1 is GTSNPN, CDR2 SVGIG, per germline (reference sequence). The V segment lost 0 bases and the J segment 9 bases; nucleotides outside the gene matches: 7. The length of the CDR3 is 13 residues. Sequenced by immunoSEQ multiplex PCR; TCRdb stores in-frame clones only, minus some. The sample lists about 10,000 clones, approximately 94% seen once, with under 2.5% in the top ten. The source of this sequence is a human patient who received an intestinal transplant, so some T cells may come from the graft donor. This chain joins TRBV30 and TRBJ2-7; TRBD1 matches at 8 bases. Source: PBMCs, taken 8 days after intestinal transplant. Here the CDR3 reads CAWSVQGVGGQYF. CDR3 sequence (DNA): TGTGCCTGGAGTGTACAGGGGGTCGGCGGGCAGTACTTC.